The clone carrying this T cell receptor beta chain was counted a single time. Its antigen remains unknown. The data were obtained in a study of cytomegalovirus exposure and HLA in healthy donors. Study-level findings and limits: One later analysis reportedly identified an Asian-associated ancestry cluster that showed fewer N-insertions than the approximately 700-donor mean. Rates of TCR association differed by HLA locus in a later analysis, with DRB1 highest and HLA-C lowest.

Researchers ran the PCR with 60 Vbeta and 13 Jbeta primers. Sequenced by immunoSEQ multiplex PCR; TCRdb stores in-frame clones only, minus some. The sample includes about 160,000 clones, around 84% of them seen just once. Germline V gives CDR1 MNHEY, CDR2 SVGAGI. V was cut by 0 bases and J by 5 bases, with 14 bases left in between. This CDR3 has 15 residues. The source is a man aged 18 to 30 in good health and CMV-seronegative. The rearrangement uses TRBV6-5 and TRBJ2-7; D may be TRBD2 (6 bases). The source material was PBMCs. This chain's CDR3 is CASSYSVGRLDEQYF. DNA for the CDR3: TGTGCCAGCAGTTACTCGGTAGGGAGGTTGGACGAGCAGTACTTC.